These T cell receptor beta chains were read from a single sample in a study of blood T cells in healthy people across ages. TCRdb analysed the 5' RACE reads with MiXCR anew, one entry per CDR3 protein. The repertoire consists of hundreds of thousands of distinct CDR3 sequences, with approximately 48% occurring once and the leading ten covering roughly 19%. Specimen: blood. The receptors originated from a man aged 55 to 70 in good health. Both conserved end residues are part of each CDR3. D genes are given only for firm matches. Size tells how often a clone was seen (once, few, many) or the class of an expanded clone, and some rows leave it out.

D gene	V gene	clone size	J gene	CDR3 DNA	CDR3 protein
.	TRBV25-1	.	TRBJ1-2	TGTGCCAGCAGTGAACGCCGTGGCCAGGGTAAAGATGGCTACACCTTC	CASSERRGQGKDGYTF
.	TRBV5-5	.	TRBJ2-2	TGTGCCAGCAGCACGGGCCTATCCGGGGAGCTGTTTTTT	CASSTGLSGELFF
TRBD2	TRBV7-9	few	TRBJ2-1	TGTGCCAGCAGCTTAGTGGGGGGGTTCAATGAGCAGTTCTTC	CASSLVGGFNEQFF
TRBD1	TRBV20-1	.	TRBJ2-3	TGCAGTGCCACACTCCCCGGGACAGGGGGTACCTCTAGCACAGATACGCAGTATTTT	CSATLPGTGGTSSTDTQYF
.	TRBV28	few	TRBJ2-7	TGTGCCAGCCTCTCGGAGACACCCACCTACGAGCAGTACTTC	CASLSETPTYEQYF
TRBD2	TRBV7-9	.	TRBJ2-5	TGTACCAGCAGCCTCTATCAAGCGGGGCTGGGAGAGACCCAGTACTTC	CTSSLYQAGLGETQYF
.	TRBV4-1	.	TRBJ2-3	TGCGCCAGCAGCCAACTGGATCTAGCCGAAGATACGCAGTATTTT	CASSQLDLAEDTQYF
.	TRBV11-2	.	TRBJ2-2	TGTGCCAGCAGCTTAGATCGACACGCGGAGCTGTTTTTT	CASSLDRHAELFF
TRBD1	TRBV2	.	TRBJ1-4	TGTGCCAGCAGTGAATTCGGGACAGATTCAAATGAAAAACTGTTTTTT	CASSEFGTDSNEKLFF
.	TRBV12-3/TRBV12-4	.	TRBJ2-5	TGTGCCAGCAGTTTATCGGGGAATCAAGAGACCCAGTACTTC	CASSLSGNQETQYF
.	TRBV7-8	.	TRBJ2-6	TGTGCCAGCAGCCGATCCACCCTTAAAGGGGCCAACGTCCTGACTTTC	CASSRSTLKGANVLTF
.	TRBV7-2	few	TRBJ2-1	TGTGCCAGTAACGGGCTGGGGAATGAGCAGTTCTTC	CASNGLGNEQFF
TRBD2	TRBV7-6	few	TRBJ2-7	TGTGCCAGCAGCTTAATCAGCGGGGGTTTGGGCGAGCAGTACTTC	CASSLISGGLGEQYF
TRBD2	TRBV20-1	.	TRBJ2-3	TGCAGTGCCATACTAGCGGGGTGGGTAGATACGCAGTATTTT	CSAILAGWVDTQYF
.	TRBV5-6	.	TRBJ1-5	TGTGCCAGCAGCTTAAGGGGAGCTTATAGCAATCAGCCCCAGCATTTT	CASSLRGAYSNQPQHF
TRBD1	TRBV9	.	TRBJ2-3	TGTGCCAGCACGAGGGACAGAATGATGGATACGCAGTATTTT	CASTRDRMMDTQYF
.	TRBV20-1	few	TRBJ2-3	TGCAGTGCTAGACATTCCGATACGCAGTATTTT	CSARHSDTQYF
TRBD1	TRBV4-3	.	TRBJ2-3	TGCGCCAGCAGCCAAGCTCCCGGGGACAGCCACACAGATACGCAGTATTTT	CASSQAPGDSHTDTQYF
.	TRBV12-3/TRBV12-4	.	TRBJ2-6	TGTGCCAGCAGTCCCGCGCTGGGGGCTGGGGCCAACGTCCTGACTTTC	CASSPALGAGANVLTF
TRBD1	TRBV14	many	TRBJ1-2	TGTGCCAGCAGCCAAGCCGACAGGGTCTATGGCTACACCTTC	CASSQADRVYGYTF
.	TRBV12-3/TRBV12-4	few	TRBJ2-7	TGTGCCAGCAGTTTGTTAGGAAGGCAGTACTTC	CASSLLGRQYF
.	TRBV6-1	.	TRBJ2-7	TGTGCCAGCAGTGAAGCGAGGCATGGCTACGAGCAGTACTTC	CASSEARHGYEQYF
.	TRBV12-3/TRBV12-4	few	TRBJ2-4	TGTGCCAGCAGCCCGGCGGACAGTCTGGACATTCAGTACTTC	CASSPADSLDIQYF
TRBD2	TRBV18	.	TRBJ2-1	TGTGCCAGCTCACGGGACTTAGCGGGGGGCAATGAGCAGTTCTTC	CASSRDLAGGNEQFF
.	TRBV7-2	.	TRBJ2-7	TGTGCCAGCAGCCGTACCCGGGCAGAGGCCTACGAGCAGTACTTC	CASSRTRAEAYEQYF
.	TRBV20-1	.	TRBJ1-5	TGCAGTGCAGCGCCAGATAGCAATCAGCCCCAGCATTTT	CSAAPDSNQPQHF
.	TRBV15	.	TRBJ2-2	TGTGCCACCAGCAGAGAGAGGGTAACTAGAATCCCCGGGGAGCTGTTTTTT	CATSRERVTRIPGELFF
.	TRBV5-1	.	TRBJ1-4	TGCGCCAGCAGCTTGGAACAGGGTGAAAAACTGTTTTTT	CASSLEQGEKLFF
TRBD2	TRBV6-2/TRBV6-3	few	TRBJ2-7	TGTGCCAGCAGTTTGGAAGCGGGGGGCCTGAGGGAGCAGTACTTC	CASSLEAGGLREQYF
.	TRBV3-1	.	TRBJ2-7	TGTGCCAGCAGCCAACGCCTCCGGGAAGGCGAGCAGTACTTC	CASSQRLREGEQYF
TRBD2	TRBV6-2/TRBV6-3	few	TRBJ2-3	TGTGCCAGCAGTCGCTACCGGACTAGCGGGAACACAGATACGCAGTATTTT	CASSRYRTSGNTDTQYF
TRBD1	TRBV6-2/TRBV6-3	many	TRBJ1-2	TGTGCCAGCAGTTACTTGCGGACAGGGGAATATGGCTACACCTTC	CASSYLRTGEYGYTF
.	TRBV29-1	.	TRBJ2-5	TGCAGCATGGCAGTTTTCCAAGAGACCCAGTACTTC	CSMAVFQETQYF
.	TRBV5-1	.	TRBJ1-2	TGCGCCAGCAGTTCAGGGGAGGTCTATGGCTACACCTTC	CASSSGEVYGYTF
.	TRBV5-6	.	TRBJ2-7	TGTGCCAGCAGCTTGGCCCGGGGGACCTACGAGCAGTACTTC	CASSLARGTYEQYF
TRBD1	TRBV13	.	TRBJ2-1	TGTGCCAGCAGCTTAGGACCGGGACAGGGGATTGGGAATGAGCAGTTCTTC	CASSLGPGQGIGNEQFF
.	TRBV12-3/TRBV12-4	.	TRBJ1-5	TGTGCCAGCACCCCCGGTGGCGGCAATCAGCCCCAGCATTTT	CASTPGGGNQPQHF
.	TRBV20-1	.	TRBJ1-5	TGCAGTGCTATCCTACGGGGGAGGCCAAATCAGCCCCAGCATTTT	CSAILRGRPNQPQHF
.	TRBV7-2	few	TRBJ2-7	TGTGCCAGCAGCTTGTTGGGAGTCTTTTACGAGCAGTACTTC	CASSLLGVFYEQYF
.	TRBV21-1	.	TRBJ1-5	TGTGCCAGCCGTTATAGCAATCAGCCCCAGCATTTT	CASRYSNQPQHF
.	TRBV7-2	.	TRBJ2-1	TGTGCCAGCAGCCGGGACAACTACAATGAGCAGTTCTTC	CASSRDNYNEQFF
.	TRBV6-5	.	TRBJ2-1	TGTGCCAGCAGTCGGACAGACAGCTCCTACAATGAGCAGTTCTTC	CASSRTDSSYNEQFF
.	TRBV20-1	.	TRBJ1-2	TGCAGTGCTACCCAGGGACGGGGCTACACCTTC	CSATQGRGYTF
.	TRBV7-9	.	TRBJ2-3	TGTGCCAGCAGCTTAGGTCTCCCTGAAGGTACGCAGTATTTT	CASSLGLPEGTQYF
.	TRBV2	.	TRBJ2-7	TGTGCCAGCAGTGAAGGGATAGCCGCTACCTACGAGCAGTACTTC	CASSEGIAATYEQYF
.	TRBV10-3	many	TRBJ2-4	TGTGCCCCACATCCATCCAGGAAAAACATTCAGTACTTC	CAPHPSRKNIQYF
TRBD2	TRBV9	.	TRBJ2-1	TGTGCCAGCAGCCCCCTGACGGGGGGTCTCAGTGAGCAGTTCTTC	CASSPLTGGLSEQFF
.	TRBV6-5	.	TRBJ1-1	TGTGCCAGCAGTAGGACATCAGCCTATGAAGCTTTCTTT	CASSRTSAYEAFF
.	TRBV11-3	.	TRBJ1-4	TGTGCCAGCAGCTTATCCGCAGGGCCTAATGAAAAACTGTTTTTT	CASSLSAGPNEKLFF
.	TRBV5-6	.	TRBJ1-4	TGTGCCAGCAGCCCAGGCCCCAGGGGAGATGAAAAACTGTTTTTT	CASSPGPRGDEKLFF
.	TRBV7-7	once	TRBJ2-2	TGTGCTAGCAGCCCAGGGGGAGGGTTCAGCACCGGGGAGCTGTTTTTT	CASSPGGGFSTGELFF
.	TRBV5-4	.	TRBJ2-1	TGTGCCAGCAGCCCAGGAGGGACTTCCGACAATGAGCAGTTCTTC	CASSPGGTSDNEQFF
TRBD2	TRBV20-1	few	TRBJ2-1	TGCAGTGCTAGACGGCTAGCGGGGCCGATTGAGCAGTTCTTC	CSARRLAGPIEQFF
.	TRBV28	.	TRBJ2-7	TGTGCCAGCAGTCCTCCCCGGGGAGCTGTATCCGAGCAGTACTTC	CASSPPRGAVSEQYF
.	TRBV20-1	.	TRBJ1-5	TGCAGTGCTAGAGGAGGTGGCAATCAGCCCCAGCATTTT	CSARGGGNQPQHF